This T cell receptor beta chain was captured by sequencing in a study of metastatic and nonmetastatic thyroid tumors. Study in general: Repertoire data that came from the blood and tumor or nodule tissue of malignant and benign thyroid patients were compared. Study-wide results and caveats: Relative to benign nodules, malignant thyroid tumors were reportedly characterized by significantly elevated TCR beta diversity in blood and tumor.

Ahead of thyroid surgery, no patient had received treatment of any kind. V lost 5 bases and J 3 bases, leaving 17 bases between the germline ends. Germline CDR1 reads MDHEN; CDR2 reads SYDVKM. This CDR3 is built from 15 residues. Under the authors' procedure: Clinicopathological groups of papillary thyroid cancer showed CDR3 differences that were used to build a distant-metastasis classifier. TCRdb reprocessed the PCR reads via MiXCR. These V and J calls derive from TCRdb rather than the authors' analysis. The table lists about 69,000 clones, 12% to 15% of them singletons. This clone was counted many times. Its antigen is currently unknown.

Sequenced material: blood. The chain combines TRBV28 with TRBJ2-7; possibly TRBD1 for D (6 bases). This clonotype was sampled from a male donor with papillary thyroid cancer or a benign thyroid nodule (not recorded which). Some clones in this sample may be carry-over from other donors' samples. The DNA for the CDR3 is TGTGCCAGCAGTACAGGGTCCGAACGCAACTACGAGCAGTACTTC. Amino acids: CASSTGSERNYEQYF.